This is a list of T cell receptor beta chains from one sample in a study of T cells in Graves' hyperthyroidism and ophthalmopathy. TCRdb re-called the multiplex PCR reads with MiXCR, one entry per CDR3 protein. The sample yields about 520,000 distinct CDR3 sequences, around a quarter seen once. Input material: blood. These receptors originate from a woman aged 25 to 39 with Graves' ophthalmopathy. Both conserved end residues are part of each CDR3. A D gene is named only where the DNA matches it firmly. Size values are once, few and many counts, or a class for expanded clones, and some rows have none.

abundance: many; j_gene: TRBJ1-1; d_gene: NA; v_gene: TRBV6-1; CDR3nt: TGTGCCAGCATCAGGGCAGGCCCGGGCGCTGAAGCTTTCTTT; CDR3aa: CASIRAGPGAEAFF
abundance: few; j_gene: TRBJ1-1; d_gene: TRBD1; v_gene: TRBV2; CDR3nt: TGTGCCAGCAGTGTCGAGGGGACAGGGAGGACTGAAGCTTTCTTT; CDR3aa: CASSVEGTGRTEAFF
abundance: many; j_gene: TRBJ1-1; d_gene: NA; v_gene: TRBV7-9; CDR3nt: TGTGCCAGCAGCTTCTCCTATCGGGGGAACACTGAAGCTTTCTTT; CDR3aa: CASSFSYRGNTEAFF
abundance: many; j_gene: TRBJ1-5; d_gene: TRBD1; v_gene: TRBV6-1; CDR3nt: TGTGCCAGCAGTAGGGAGGGGGCGAGCAATCAGCCCCAGCATTTT; CDR3aa: CASSREGASNQPQHF
abundance: many; j_gene: TRBJ2-2; d_gene: NA; v_gene: TRBV7-2; CDR3nt: TGTGCCAGCAGCTTAGAGATCCAGTCCACCGGGGAGCTGTTTTTT; CDR3aa: CASSLEIQSTGELFF
abundance: NA; j_gene: TRBJ1-2; d_gene: TRBD1; v_gene: TRBV7-3; CDR3nt: TGTGCCAGCAGCTGGACAGGGGCAAGCGGCTACACCTTC; CDR3aa: CASSWTGASGYTF
abundance: many; j_gene: TRBJ2-5; d_gene: NA; v_gene: TRBV30; CDR3nt: TGTGCCTGGAGTGAACAGCAAGAGACCCAGTACTTC; CDR3aa: CAWSEQQETQYF
abundance: many; j_gene: TRBJ1-1; d_gene: TRBD1; v_gene: TRBV6-1; CDR3nt: TGTGCCAGCAGGAGCACAGGGGAAACTGAAGCTTTCTTT; CDR3aa: CASRSTGETEAFF
abundance: few; j_gene: TRBJ2-7; d_gene: NA; v_gene: TRBV4-3; CDR3nt: TGCGCCAGCAGCCAGGTACAGGGCCTTGCCACCTACGAGCAGTACTTC; CDR3aa: CASSQVQGLATYEQYF
abundance: few; j_gene: TRBJ1-1; d_gene: NA; v_gene: TRBV2; CDR3nt: TGTGCCAGCAGTGAACTACCTAACACTGAAGCTTTCTTT; CDR3aa: CASSELPNTEAFF
abundance: NA; j_gene: TRBJ2-5; d_gene: TRBD1; v_gene: TRBV30; CDR3nt: TGTGCCTGGAGGGGAAGACAGGGTTTAGAGACCCAGTACTTC; CDR3aa: CAWRGRQGLETQYF
abundance: NA; j_gene: TRBJ1-1; d_gene: NA; v_gene: TRBV5-1; CDR3nt: TGCGCCAGCACCCTGGGGGAGACGGACACTGAAGCTTTCTTT; CDR3aa: CASTLGETDTEAFF
abundance: many; j_gene: TRBJ2-7; d_gene: TRBD1; v_gene: TRBV29-1; CDR3nt: TGCAGCGTTGACGTCGGGGGGACAGGGAACGCCTACGAGCAGTACTTC; CDR3aa: CSVDVGGTGNAYEQYF
abundance: few; j_gene: TRBJ2-7; d_gene: TRBD1; v_gene: TRBV12-3/TRBV12-4; CDR3nt: TGTGCCAGCAGTTATTCCAGGGGGTTGTACGAGCAGTACTTC; CDR3aa: CASSYSRGLYEQYF
abundance: NA; j_gene: TRBJ1-1; d_gene: TRBD1; v_gene: TRBV6-1; CDR3nt: TGTGCCAGCAGGGGACAGGGCGGCGGCACTGAAGCTTTCTTT; CDR3aa: CASRGQGGGTEAFF
abundance: few; j_gene: TRBJ2-7; d_gene: TRBD1; v_gene: TRBV3-1; CDR3nt: TGTGCCAGCAGCCAAAATCCGGGACAGCCCTACGAGCAGTACTTC; CDR3aa: CASSQNPGQPYEQYF
abundance: once; j_gene: TRBJ2-5; d_gene: NA; v_gene: TRBV7-2; CDR3nt: TGTGCCAGCAGCCGGATAGGAGGGACCCAGTACTTC; CDR3aa: CASSRIGGTQYF
abundance: many; j_gene: TRBJ1-5; d_gene: NA; v_gene: TRBV2; CDR3nt: TGTGCCAGCAGTGCAGAATGGAATCAGCCCCAGCATTTT; CDR3aa: CASSAEWNQPQHF
abundance: many; j_gene: TRBJ1-1; d_gene: NA; v_gene: TRBV18; CDR3nt: TGTGCCAGCTCACCGACAATGAACACTGAAGCTTTCTTT; CDR3aa: CASSPTMNTEAFF
abundance: once; j_gene: TRBJ1-1; d_gene: NA; v_gene: TRBV7-8; CDR3nt: TGTGCCAGCAGCTTTGAAGGAAACAGGGTCGCTGAAGCTTTCTTT; CDR3aa: CASSFEGNRVAEAFF
abundance: many; j_gene: TRBJ2-7; d_gene: NA; v_gene: TRBV19; CDR3nt: TGTGCCAGTAGTATAGTTCCAAGGGGCGAGCAGTACTTC; CDR3aa: CASSIVPRGEQYF
abundance: many; j_gene: TRBJ2-7; d_gene: TRBD1; v_gene: TRBV6-2/TRBV6-3; CDR3nt: TGTGCCAGCAGGGAAGGGACAGCTCGGGGCTACGAGCAGTACTTC; CDR3aa: CASREGTARGYEQYF
abundance: many; j_gene: TRBJ2-7; d_gene: TRBD2; v_gene: TRBV2; CDR3nt: TGTGCCAGTCAGCGGGGGGACTACGAGCAGTACTTC; CDR3aa: CASQRGDYEQYF
abundance: NA; j_gene: TRBJ2-5; d_gene: NA; v_gene: TRBV27; CDR3nt: NA; CDR3aa: CASSLSWAGGTETRYF
abundance: NA; j_gene: TRBJ2-7; d_gene: NA; v_gene: TRBV6-2/TRBV6-3; CDR3nt: TGTGCCAGCAGTACGTCCGACACTACCTACGAGCAGTACTTC; CDR3aa: CASSTSDTTYEQYF
abundance: NA; j_gene: TRBJ2-7; d_gene: TRBD1; v_gene: TRBV20-1; CDR3nt: TGCAGTGCTAGCCGGGACAGGGCCTCCTACGAGCAGTACTTC; CDR3aa: CSASRDRASYEQYF
abundance: NA; j_gene: TRBJ1-1; d_gene: NA; v_gene: TRBV9; CDR3nt: TGTGCCAGCAGCCCGAGGACGGACTCAAGGAACACTGAAGCTTTCTTT; CDR3aa: CASSPRTDSRNTEAFF
abundance: many; j_gene: TRBJ1-1; d_gene: NA; v_gene: TRBV25-1; CDR3nt: TGTGCCAGCACTCCAGAAGGGGTCGGCACTGAAGCTTTCTTT; CDR3aa: CASTPEGVGTEAFF
abundance: many; j_gene: TRBJ1-5; d_gene: TRBD1; v_gene: TRBV27; CDR3nt: TGTGCCAGCAGTCGACAGGGCGTCACCAGGCCCCAGCATTTT; CDR3aa: CASSRQGVTRPQHF
abundance: many; j_gene: TRBJ2-7; d_gene: TRBD1; v_gene: TRBV6-4; CDR3nt: TGTGCCAGCAGTGCACTCAGGGGGACCTACGAGCAGTACTTC; CDR3aa: CASSALRGTYEQYF
abundance: many; j_gene: TRBJ1-2; d_gene: NA; v_gene: TRBV6-1; CDR3nt: TGTGCCAGCAGTGATAACGGACAGATCGGCTACACCTTC; CDR3aa: CASSDNGQIGYTF
abundance: few; j_gene: TRBJ2-7; d_gene: NA; v_gene: TRBV4-1; CDR3nt: TGCGCCAGCAGCGACACGGGACGACCCTACGAGCAGTACTTC; CDR3aa: CASSDTGRPYEQYF
abundance: many; j_gene: TRBJ1-1; d_gene: NA; v_gene: TRBV6-2/TRBV6-3; CDR3nt: TGTGCCAGCAGTTACCCCCCAGAGCCGGACACTGAAGCTTTCTTT; CDR3aa: CASSYPPEPDTEAFF
abundance: many; j_gene: TRBJ2-7; d_gene: NA; v_gene: TRBV11-2; CDR3nt: TGTGCCAGCAGCTTAGATAGGGCGGGCTACCTCTACGAGCAGTACTTC; CDR3aa: CASSLDRAGYLYEQYF
abundance: NA; j_gene: TRBJ2-7; d_gene: NA; v_gene: TRBV5-1; CDR3nt: TGCGCCAGCAGCGATGGCGGATTCAGCTACGAGCAGTACTTC; CDR3aa: CASSDGGFSYEQYF
abundance: many; j_gene: TRBJ2-2; d_gene: NA; v_gene: TRBV5-1; CDR3nt: TGTGCCAGCAGCTTAGTGGGTACCGGGGAGCTGTTTTTT; CDR3aa: CASSLVGTGELFF
abundance: NA; j_gene: TRBJ1-2; d_gene: NA; v_gene: TRBV12-3/TRBV12-4; CDR3nt: TGTGCCAGCAGTTTAGCGGGTCAGCTTGGCTATGGCTACACCTTC; CDR3aa: CASSLAGQLGYGYTF
abundance: many; j_gene: TRBJ2-5; d_gene: TRBD2; v_gene: TRBV12-3/TRBV12-4; CDR3nt: TGTGCCAGCAGTTTAACTACTAGCGGGGGATCCCCAGAGACCCAGTACTTC; CDR3aa: CASSLTTSGGSPETQYF
abundance: many; j_gene: TRBJ1-2; d_gene: TRBD1; v_gene: TRBV20-1; CDR3nt: TGCAGTGCAATCCCCTGGGACAGGGTTTTAAGTGATGGCTACACCTTC; CDR3aa: CSAIPWDRVLSDGYTF
abundance: many; j_gene: TRBJ1-1; d_gene: NA; v_gene: TRBV7-9; CDR3nt: TGTGCCAGCAGCTTCACAGGAGACTCTGAAGCTTTCTTT; CDR3aa: CASSFTGDSEAFF
abundance: many; j_gene: TRBJ2-5; d_gene: TRBD1; v_gene: TRBV29-1; CDR3nt: TGCAGCGGACACGGGACAGGGGGGTCGGAGACCCAGTACTTC; CDR3aa: CSGHGTGGSETQYF
abundance: many; j_gene: TRBJ2-6; d_gene: NA; v_gene: TRBV11-2; CDR3nt: TGTGCCAGCAGCTTGTCTCCAGGGACCGGGGCCAACGTCCCGACTTTC; CDR3aa: CASSLSPGTGANVPTF
abundance: many; j_gene: TRBJ1-5; d_gene: NA; v_gene: TRBV15; CDR3nt: TGTGCCACCTCAAGTAATAAGAATCAGCCCCAGCATTTT; CDR3aa: CATSSNKNQPQHF
abundance: many; j_gene: TRBJ1-3; d_gene: NA; v_gene: TRBV12-3/TRBV12-4; CDR3nt: TGTGCCAGCAGTCCGTGGACAGTCCCCGCTTCTGGAAACACCATATATTTT; CDR3aa: CASSPWTVPASGNTIYF
abundance: many; j_gene: TRBJ1-1; d_gene: NA; v_gene: TRBV19; CDR3nt: TGTGCCAGTCGGCCCCGTCGGGGTGGGGCATTGAACACTGAAGCTTTCTTT; CDR3aa: CASRPRRGGALNTEAFF
abundance: many; j_gene: TRBJ1-2; d_gene: TRBD1; v_gene: TRBV6-1; CDR3nt: TGTGCCAGCAGAACAGGGGGTCAGGGCTACACCTTC; CDR3aa: CASRTGGQGYTF
abundance: NA; j_gene: TRBJ1-2; d_gene: TRBD1; v_gene: TRBV10-3; CDR3nt: TGTGCCATCAGCTTCGACAAGGGACAGGGGGACGGCTACACCTTC; CDR3aa: CAISFDKGQGDGYTF
abundance: many; j_gene: TRBJ1-1; d_gene: NA; v_gene: TRBV30; CDR3nt: TGTGCCTGGAGTCCCCACGTTCGCGGTGCTTTCTTT; CDR3aa: CAWSPHVRGAFF
abundance: few; j_gene: TRBJ2-2; d_gene: TRBD1; v_gene: TRBV4-3; CDR3nt: TGCGCCAGCAGCCAGGGACAGGCGAACACCGGGGAGCTGTTTTTT; CDR3aa: CASSQGQANTGELFF
abundance: many; j_gene: TRBJ2-5; d_gene: NA; v_gene: TRBV27; CDR3nt: TGTGCCAGCAGTTTATCCTACCGGGACATAGTACAAGAGACCCAGTACTTC; CDR3aa: CASSLSYRDIVQETQYF
abundance: NA; j_gene: TRBJ2-7; d_gene: TRBD1; v_gene: TRBV13; CDR3nt: TGTGCCAGCAGCTTAGGCTCGGACAGGATCTACGAGCAGTACTTC; CDR3aa: CASSLGSDRIYEQYF
abundance: many; j_gene: TRBJ2-5; d_gene: TRBD2; v_gene: TRBV18; CDR3nt: TGTGCCAGCTCACCACCGAAGCTAGCCCAAGCGGGGGAGACCCAGTACTTC; CDR3aa: CASSPPKLAQAGETQYF
abundance: many; j_gene: TRBJ1-2; d_gene: TRBD1; v_gene: TRBV10-2; CDR3nt: TGCGCCAGCCTGGGACAGACCTATGGCTACACCTTC; CDR3aa: CASLGQTYGYTF
abundance: many; j_gene: TRBJ2-7; d_gene: NA; v_gene: TRBV20-1; CDR3nt: TGCAGTGCTAGGGGCTACCTACAATCCTACGAGCAGTACTTC; CDR3aa: CSARGYLQSYEQYF
abundance: many; j_gene: TRBJ2-7; d_gene: NA; v_gene: TRBV7-2; CDR3nt: TGTGCCAGCAGCTTCTCAGGTGCTCGCGAGCAGTACTTC; CDR3aa: CASSFSGAREQYF